This TCR beta chain was obtained from a study of identical twins (dated by TCRdb to the mid-2010s). At the level of the whole study: To test whether fetal clonotypes persist, this study deep-sequenced TCR alpha and beta repertoires from monozygotic twins, from unrelated adults of various ages, and from cord blood. To rule out contamination, the twin experiments were replicated at different times with different library preparation protocols. The full study reports these points: Compared with coincidental sharing between unrelated individuals, out-of-frame TCR alpha sequences shared between twins had an excess of sequences with low generation probability. Invariant T cells such as MAIT and iNKT could partly confound zero-insertion analyses, though diverse VJ usage argued against this for most clonotypes. In beta out-of-frame sequences, excess twin sharing was weaker, because having fewer shared sequences lowered the signal-to-noise ratio. Fewer insertions were carried by abundant cord blood beta clonotypes, a similar but weaker trend appeared in young adult naive repertoires, and no such trend appeared in memory repertoires. Conclusions relied on cross-sectional statistical analysis, since the same donors could not be followed over many years. Recombination models systematically underestimated out-of-frame TCR alpha sharing in monozygotic twins but agreed with sharing between unrelated individuals.

All donors were healthy Caucasians. The twin cohort comprised three pairs of female monozygotic twins, all aged roughly 18 to 30 years. Positive isolation kits from Invitrogen were used to isolate the CD4+ and CD8+ T cell populations. This clonotype turned up a few times. It lacks a known antigen. Qualities for individual bases were not recorded, and no much larger clone is one base off. To prepare the library, 5' RACE was applied. TCRdb shows the sequencer as Illumina HiSeq 2000. Template switching added a universal primer binding site, and the final cDNA carried a unique molecular identifier that allowed TCR cDNA molecules to be counted accurately. Specific primers in the conserved constant-segment region were used to synthesize first-strand cDNA for the TCR alpha and beta chains. Each cDNA library was double barcoded, with a SMART-Mk sample barcode plus Illumina barcodes, to control for contamination. TruSeq adapter sequences along with Illumina sample barcodes were introduced in two successive PCR steps. Sequencing of the TCR alpha and beta cDNA libraries was done on the Illumina HiSeq platform using custom primers. The paper's data handling went like this. MiGEC was used to process raw reads and extract unique molecular identifiers, and MiXCR was used to find CDR3 positions. For each individual, recombination models were inferred using an EM algorithm with the repgenHMM and IGoR tools. Shared clonotypes were analyzed with the tcR package in R, and sharing was normalized by the product of cloneset sizes. Out-of-frame nonproductive sequences were analyzed to study raw recombination free of thymic and clonal selection effects. TCRdb reprocessing: public reads trimmed at Q25 with fastp, clones called with MiXCR, in-frame beta chains kept. Rows merge per CDR3 protein into single entries with the most common DNA and genes. These V and J calls are TCRdb output, not the study's own analysis. In all, the sample holds some 460,000 distinct CDR3 sequences, and more than 13% of those were seen once. The top ten clonotypes cover roughly 0.5% of the sample.

These sequences were also reported in another study, on yellow fever vaccine responses in identical twins. As that second paper reports: According to the authors, in identical twins the way T cells responded to vaccination appeared partly convergent and partly personalized. Focusing on identical twins, the study followed the T cell clones that responded to the vaccine, and did so with precision.

This clonotype was sampled from a woman aged 18-35 years in good health. The sample consisted of CD4+ T cells sorted from blood.

This receptor carries the CDR3 CASSVYRDRAKANEQFF. The bases are TGTGCCAGCAGTGTGTACCGGGACAGGGCTAAGGCCAATGAGCAGTTCTTC. The rearrangement combines TRBV27 with TRBJ2-1; 9 junctional bases match TRBD1. From cysteine to phenylalanine, the CDR3 is 17 amino acids long. The CDR3 DNA has 51 bases and is translated from base 1. V and J are trimmed by 5 bases and 6 bases, and the gene matches miss 14 bases of the junction. CDR1 is given as MNHEY and CDR2 as SMNVEV, both from the germline V gene (reference sequence).